This TCR beta chain was sequenced for a study of coeliac disease. CDR3 length: 12 residues. V was cut by 5 bases and J by 6 bases, with 7 bases left in between. CDR1 and CDR2 (germline): SNHLY, FYNNEI. Notes on the study in general: The authors considered this approach unsuitable for unbiased detection of gliadin-specific T cells. Largely private TRB repertoires meant most sequences were sample-unique.

Note on this clone: The antigen is not known.

Profiled with immunoSEQ multiplex PCR; TCRdb holds only in-frame clones, not every one. The sample includes roughly 8,000 clones, 57% of them seen just once. The sample was intraepithelial lymphocytes from the gut. This TCR was recovered from a woman aged 55-70 years with celiac disease. This chain joins TRBV2 and TRBJ2-2, with D perhaps matching TRBD1 (6 bases). CDR3 amino acids: CASSYRAGELFF. The CDR3 DNA sequence: TGTGCCAGCAGTTACAGGGCCGGGGAGCTGTTTTTT.